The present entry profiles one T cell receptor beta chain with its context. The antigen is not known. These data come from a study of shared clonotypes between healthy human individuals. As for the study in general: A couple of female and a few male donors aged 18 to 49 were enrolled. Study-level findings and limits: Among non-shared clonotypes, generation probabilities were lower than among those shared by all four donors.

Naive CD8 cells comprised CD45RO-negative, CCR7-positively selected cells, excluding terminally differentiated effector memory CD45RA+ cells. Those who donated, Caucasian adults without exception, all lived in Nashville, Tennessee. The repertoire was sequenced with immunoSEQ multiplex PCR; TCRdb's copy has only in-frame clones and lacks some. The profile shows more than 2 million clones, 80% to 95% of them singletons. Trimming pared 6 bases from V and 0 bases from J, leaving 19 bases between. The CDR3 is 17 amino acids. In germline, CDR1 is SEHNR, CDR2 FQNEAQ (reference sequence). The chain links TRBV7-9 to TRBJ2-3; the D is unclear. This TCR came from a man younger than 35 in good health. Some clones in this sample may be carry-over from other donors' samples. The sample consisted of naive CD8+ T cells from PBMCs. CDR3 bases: TGTGCCAGCAGATACCCACCTGCCCAAACTAGCACAGATACGCAGTATTTT. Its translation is CASRYPPAQTSTDTQYF. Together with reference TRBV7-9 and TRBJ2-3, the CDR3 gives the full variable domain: DTGVSQNPRHKITKRGQNVTFRCDPISEHNRLYWYRQTLGQGPEFLTYFQNEAQLEKSRLLSDRFSAERPKGSFSTLEIQRTEQGDSAMYLCASRYPPAQTSTDTQYFGPGTRLTVL.